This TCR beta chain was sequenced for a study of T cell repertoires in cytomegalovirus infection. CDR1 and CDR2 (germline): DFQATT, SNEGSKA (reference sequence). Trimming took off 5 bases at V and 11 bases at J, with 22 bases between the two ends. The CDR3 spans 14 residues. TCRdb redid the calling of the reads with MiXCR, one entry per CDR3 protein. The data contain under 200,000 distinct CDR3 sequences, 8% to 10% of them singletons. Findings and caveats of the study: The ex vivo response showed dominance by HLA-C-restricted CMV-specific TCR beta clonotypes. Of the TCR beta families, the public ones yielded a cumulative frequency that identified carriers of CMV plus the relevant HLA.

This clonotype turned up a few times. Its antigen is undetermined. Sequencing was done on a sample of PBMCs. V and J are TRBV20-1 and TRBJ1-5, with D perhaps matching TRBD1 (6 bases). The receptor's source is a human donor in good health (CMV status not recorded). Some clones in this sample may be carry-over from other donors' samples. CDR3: CSAPSSGTSRSQHF. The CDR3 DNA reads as TGCAGTGCTCCGTCCTCCGGGACATCCCGGTCCCAGCATTTT.